Given below is one TCR beta chain in context. Its antigen is unidentified. This sample was taken from a study of cytomegalovirus exposure and HLA in healthy donors. Study-wide results and caveats: Evidence from a later analysis indicated that most CMV-associated TCR beta chains looked HLA-restricted. A later analysis found TCR association rates differed by HLA locus, highest for DRB1 and lowest for HLA-C. A previous analysis found most TCR beta V segments productive roughly 87% or roughly 30% of the time.

A multiplex PCR was run with 60 Vbeta primers and 13 Jbeta primers. Here immunoSEQ multiplex PCR was the method, and the copy in TCRdb shows in-frame clones only, minus some. The data contain around 130,000 clones, 65% to 80% of them singletons. Per the germline V gene, CDR1 is ENHRY and CDR2 is SYGVKD. This CDR3 spans 17 amino acids. Trimming took 3 bases from V and 6 from J; bases not matched to a gene: 10. The donors (healthy individuals) were bone marrow donors. The origin of this receptor is a woman in her forties in good health and CMV-seropositive. Sequences were obtained from PBMCs. This sequence joins TRBV10-3 and TRBJ1-5; TRBD1 aligns across 11 bases. For the CDR3, the DNA is TGTGCCATCAGTGATCCCGGGACAGGGGGAGTTGGTCAGCCCCAGCATTTT. It translates to CAISDPGTGGVGQPQHF.